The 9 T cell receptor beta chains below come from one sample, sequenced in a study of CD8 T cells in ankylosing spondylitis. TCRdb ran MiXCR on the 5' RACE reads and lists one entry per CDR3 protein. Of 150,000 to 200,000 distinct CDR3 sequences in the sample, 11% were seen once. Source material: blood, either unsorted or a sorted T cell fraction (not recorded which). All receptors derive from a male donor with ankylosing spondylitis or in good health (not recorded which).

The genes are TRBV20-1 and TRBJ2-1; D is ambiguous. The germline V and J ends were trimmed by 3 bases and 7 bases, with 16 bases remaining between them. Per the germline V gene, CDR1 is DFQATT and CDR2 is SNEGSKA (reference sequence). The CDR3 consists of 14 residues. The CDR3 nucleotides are TGCAGTGCTAGTAGCTGGATTGAAGGGAATGAGCAGTTCTTC. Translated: CSASSWIEGNEQFF.

The CDR3 sequence: CASSFAQGTAEAFF. The CDR3 coding sequence is TGTGCCAGCAGTTTCGCACAGGGGACTGCTGAAGCTTTCTTT. The gene calls are TRBV6-5 and TRBJ1-1, with 7 bases identical to TRBD1. The V gene's germline CDR1 is MNHEY and CDR2 SVGAGI. The CDR3 length is 14 residues. Germline trimming cut 4 bases from V and 6 bases from J; bases unmatched to any gene: 8.

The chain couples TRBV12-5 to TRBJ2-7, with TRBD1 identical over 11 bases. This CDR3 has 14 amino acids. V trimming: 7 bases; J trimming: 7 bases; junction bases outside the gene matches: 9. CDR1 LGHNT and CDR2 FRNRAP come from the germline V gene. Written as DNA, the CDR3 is TGTGCTAGTGACCTTGGACAGGGGGCAAGAGAGCAGTACTTC. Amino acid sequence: CASDLGQGAREQYF.

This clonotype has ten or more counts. The DNA for the CDR3 is TGTGCCAGCAGCTCCGGGCTAGCGGGAGTTGGTGAGCAGTTCTTC. It specifies CASSSGLAGVGEQFF. The chain recombines TRBV12-3 or TRBV12-4 with TRBJ2-1; the match to TRBD2 covers 10 bases. The CDR3 length is 15 residues. V shed 6 bases and J 9 bases; nucleotides not matched to a gene: 11.

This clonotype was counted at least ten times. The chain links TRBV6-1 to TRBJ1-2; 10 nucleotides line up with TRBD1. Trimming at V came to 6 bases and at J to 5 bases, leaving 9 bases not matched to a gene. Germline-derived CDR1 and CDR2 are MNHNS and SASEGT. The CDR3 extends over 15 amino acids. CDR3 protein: CASSPGTGVPYGYTF. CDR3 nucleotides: TGTGCCAGCAGCCCGGGGACAGGGGTTCCATATGGCTACACCTTC.

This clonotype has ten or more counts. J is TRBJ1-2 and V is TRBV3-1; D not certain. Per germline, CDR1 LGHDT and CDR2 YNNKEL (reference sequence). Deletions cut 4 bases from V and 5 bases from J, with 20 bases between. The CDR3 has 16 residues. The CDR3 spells CASSLSNSGSTYGYTF. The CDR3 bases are TGTGCCAGCAGCCTTTCGAACAGTGGATCGACGTATGGCTACACCTTC.

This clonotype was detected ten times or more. The CDR3 coding sequence is TGTGCCACCAGCTTAAGCCCGGGGAGTATGGGGTTTGGCAATCAGCCCCAGCATTTT. This gives the protein CATSLSPGSMGFGNQPQHF. This sequence joins TRBV15 and TRBJ1-5; D unresolved. The V gene's germline CDR1 is LNHNV and CDR2 YYDKDF (reference sequence). The V end lost 5 bases, the J end lost 2 bases, and 25 bases lay between the germline ends. There are 19 residues in the CDR3.

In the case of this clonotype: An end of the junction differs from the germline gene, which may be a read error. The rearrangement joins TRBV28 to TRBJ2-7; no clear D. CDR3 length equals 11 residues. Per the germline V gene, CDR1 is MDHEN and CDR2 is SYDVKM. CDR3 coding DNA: TGTACCAGCAGTTTGGGGTACGAGCAGTACTTC. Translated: CTSSLGYEQYF. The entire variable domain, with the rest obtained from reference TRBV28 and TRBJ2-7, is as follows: DVKVTQSSRYLVKRTGEKVFLECVQDMDHENMFWYRQDPGLGLRLIYFSYDVKMKEKGDIPEGYSVSREKKERFSLILESASTNQTSMYLCTSSLGYEQYFGPGTRLTVT.

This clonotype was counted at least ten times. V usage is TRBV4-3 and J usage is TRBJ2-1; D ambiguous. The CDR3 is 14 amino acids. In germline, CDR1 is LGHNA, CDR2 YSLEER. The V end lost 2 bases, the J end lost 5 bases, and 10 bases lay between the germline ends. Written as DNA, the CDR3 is TGCGCCAGCAGCCAACCGGGTTACAACAATGAGCAGTTCTTC. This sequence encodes CASSQPGYNNEQFF.